This section outlines one T cell receptor (beta chain) sequence together with its context. The data derive from a study of T cells in Graves' hyperthyroidism and ophthalmopathy. Study as a whole: Peripheral blood samples were taken at initial diagnosis, prior to any treatment.

This CDR3 is built from 14 residues. With V trimmed by 6 bases and J by 4 bases, 5 bases remained unmatched. CDR1 is SQVTM and CDR2 is ANQGSEA in the germline V gene. RNA transcripts gave rise to amplified TCR beta CDR3 regions. A first-round RT-PCR of the TCR CDR3 used the HTBI primer set. TCRdb called the multiplex PCR reads again in MiXCR, with one record for every CDR3 protein. The sample holds under 400,000 distinct CDR3 sequences, around 17% seen once. The chain has TRBV29-1 and TRBJ2-3; 12 bases line up with TRBD1. The specimen was blood. This sequence was found in a man aged 30 to 39 with Graves' hyperthyroidism. The CDR3 here is CSVNRDRGPDTQYF. The CDR3 DNA is TGCAGCGTAAACCGGGACAGGGGGCCAGATACGCAGTATTTT.